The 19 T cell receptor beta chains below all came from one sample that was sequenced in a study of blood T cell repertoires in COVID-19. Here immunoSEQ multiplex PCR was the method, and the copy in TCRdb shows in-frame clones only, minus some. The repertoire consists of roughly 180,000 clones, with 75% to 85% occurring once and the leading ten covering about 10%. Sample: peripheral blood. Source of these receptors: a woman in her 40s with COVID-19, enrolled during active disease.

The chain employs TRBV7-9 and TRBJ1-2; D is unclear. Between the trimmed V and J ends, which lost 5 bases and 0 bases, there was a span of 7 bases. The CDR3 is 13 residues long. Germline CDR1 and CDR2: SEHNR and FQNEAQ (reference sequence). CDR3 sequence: CASSLAANYGYTF. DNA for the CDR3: TGTGCCAGCAGCCTTGCAGCTAACTATGGCTACACCTTC.

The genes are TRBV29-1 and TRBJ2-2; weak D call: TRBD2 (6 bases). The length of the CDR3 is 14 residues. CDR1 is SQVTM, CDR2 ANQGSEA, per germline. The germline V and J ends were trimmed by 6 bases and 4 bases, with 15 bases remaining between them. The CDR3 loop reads CSVAVGGPTGELFF. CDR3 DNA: TGCAGCGTCGCCGTGGGGGGACCCACCGGGGAGCTGTTTTTT.

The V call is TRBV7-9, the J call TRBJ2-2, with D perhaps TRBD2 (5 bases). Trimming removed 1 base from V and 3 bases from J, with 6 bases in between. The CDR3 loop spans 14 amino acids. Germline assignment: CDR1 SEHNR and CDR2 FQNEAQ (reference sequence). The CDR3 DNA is TGTGCCAGCAGCTTAGACGGGGACACCGGGGAGCTGTTTTTT. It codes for CASSLDGDTGELFF.

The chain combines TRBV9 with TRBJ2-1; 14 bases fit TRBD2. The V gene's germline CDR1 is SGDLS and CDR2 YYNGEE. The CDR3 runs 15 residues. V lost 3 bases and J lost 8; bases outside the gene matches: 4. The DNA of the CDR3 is TGTGCCAGCAGCGAGACTAGCGGGAGGGCCTATGAGCAGTTCTTC. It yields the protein CASSETSGRAYEQFF. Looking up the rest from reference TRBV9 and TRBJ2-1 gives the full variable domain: DSGVTQTPKHLITATGQRVTLRCSPRSGDLSVYWYQQSLDQGLQFLIQYYNGEERAKGNILERFSAQQFPDLHSELNLSSLELGDSALYFCASSETSGRAYEQFFGPGTRLTVL.

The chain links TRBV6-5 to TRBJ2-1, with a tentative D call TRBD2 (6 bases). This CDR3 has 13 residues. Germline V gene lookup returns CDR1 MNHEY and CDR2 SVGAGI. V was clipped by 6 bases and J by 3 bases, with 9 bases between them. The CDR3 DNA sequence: TGTGCCAGCAGCCAGGGAGGCTACAATGAGCAGTTCTTC. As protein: CASSQGGYNEQFF.

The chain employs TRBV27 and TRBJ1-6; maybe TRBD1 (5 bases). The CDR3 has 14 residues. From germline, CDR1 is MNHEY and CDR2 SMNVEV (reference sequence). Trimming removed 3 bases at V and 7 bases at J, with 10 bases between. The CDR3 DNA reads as TGTGCCAGCAGTTTTCAGGGTATCAATTCACCCCTCCACTTT. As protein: CASSFQGINSPLHF.

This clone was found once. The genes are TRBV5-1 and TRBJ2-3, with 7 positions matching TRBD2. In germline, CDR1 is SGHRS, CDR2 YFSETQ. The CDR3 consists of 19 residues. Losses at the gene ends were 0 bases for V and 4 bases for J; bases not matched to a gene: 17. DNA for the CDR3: TGCGCCAGCAGCTTGGCTAATGGACGGGAGGCCCGGCCTTCAGATACGCAGTATTTT. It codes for CASSLANGREARPSDTQYF.

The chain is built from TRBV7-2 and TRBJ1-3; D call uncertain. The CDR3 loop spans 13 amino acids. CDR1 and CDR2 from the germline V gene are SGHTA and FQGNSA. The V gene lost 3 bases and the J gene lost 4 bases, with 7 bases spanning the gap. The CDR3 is CASSLSFGNTIYF. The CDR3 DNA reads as TGTGCCAGCAGCTTGAGTTTCGGAAACACCATATATTTT.

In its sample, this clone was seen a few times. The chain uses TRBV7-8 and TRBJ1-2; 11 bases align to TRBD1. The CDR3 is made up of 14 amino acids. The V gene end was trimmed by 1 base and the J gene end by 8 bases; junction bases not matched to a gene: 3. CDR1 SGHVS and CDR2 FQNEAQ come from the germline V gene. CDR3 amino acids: CASSLGTGGRGYTF. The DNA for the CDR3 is TGTGCCAGCAGCTTAGGGACAGGGGGCCGAGGCTACACCTTC.

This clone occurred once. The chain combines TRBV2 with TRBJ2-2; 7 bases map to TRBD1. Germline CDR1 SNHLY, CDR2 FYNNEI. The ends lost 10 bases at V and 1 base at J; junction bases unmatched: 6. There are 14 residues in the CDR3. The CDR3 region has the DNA TGTGCCACCGGGGACAGAGAGAACACCGGGGAGCTGTTTTTT. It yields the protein CATGDRENTGELFF.

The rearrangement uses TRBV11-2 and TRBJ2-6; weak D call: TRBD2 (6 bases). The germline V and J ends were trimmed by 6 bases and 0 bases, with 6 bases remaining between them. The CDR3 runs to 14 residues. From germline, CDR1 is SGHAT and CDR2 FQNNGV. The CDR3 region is CASRGGSGANVLTF. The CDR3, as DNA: TGTGCCAGCAGGGGGGGCTCTGGGGCCAACGTCCTGACTTTC.

Here the CDR3 reads CASKSGRALYEQYF. The CDR3 region has the DNA TGTGCCAGCAAGAGCGGGAGGGCCCTTTACGAGCAGTACTTC. The V call is TRBV6-5, the J call TRBJ2-7; 10 positions match TRBD2. The CDR3 sequence is 14 residues long. Germline V gene sequence: CDR1 MNHEY, CDR2 SVGAGI. V lost 7 bases to trimming and J lost 4 bases; unmatched junction nucleotides: 7.

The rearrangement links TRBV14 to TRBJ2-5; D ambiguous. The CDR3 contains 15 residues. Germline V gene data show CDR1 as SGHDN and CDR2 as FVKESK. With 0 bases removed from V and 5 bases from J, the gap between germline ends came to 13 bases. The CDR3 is CASSQDLGPEETQYF. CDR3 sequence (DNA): TGTGCCAGCAGCCAAGATCTGGGTCCGGAGGAGACCCAGTACTTC. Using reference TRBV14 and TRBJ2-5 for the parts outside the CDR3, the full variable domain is EAGVTQFPSHSVIEKGQTVTLRCDPISGHDNLYWYRRVMGKEIKFLLHFVKESKQDESGMPNNRFLAERTGGTYSTLKVQPAELEDSGVYFCASSQDLGPEETQYFGPGTRLLVL.

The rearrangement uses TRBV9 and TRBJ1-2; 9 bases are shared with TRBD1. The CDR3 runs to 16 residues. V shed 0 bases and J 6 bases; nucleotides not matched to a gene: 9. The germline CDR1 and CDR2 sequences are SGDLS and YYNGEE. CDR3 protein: CASSVAPTGGANGYTF. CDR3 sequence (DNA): TGTGCCAGCAGCGTAGCCCCTACAGGGGGCGCGAATGGCTACACCTTC. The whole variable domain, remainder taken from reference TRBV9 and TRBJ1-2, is DSGVTQTPKHLITATGQRVTLRCSPRSGDLSVYWYQQSLDQGLQFLIQYYNGEERAKGNILERFSAQQFPDLHSELNLSSLELGDSALYFCASSVAPTGGANGYTFGSGTRLTVV.

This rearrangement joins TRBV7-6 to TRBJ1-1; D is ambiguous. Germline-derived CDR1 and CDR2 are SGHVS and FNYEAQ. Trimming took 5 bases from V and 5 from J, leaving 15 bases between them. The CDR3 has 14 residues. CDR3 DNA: TGTGCCAGCAGCCCGGAACAGACGGGGACTGAAGCTTTCTTT. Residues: CASSPEQTGTEAFF.

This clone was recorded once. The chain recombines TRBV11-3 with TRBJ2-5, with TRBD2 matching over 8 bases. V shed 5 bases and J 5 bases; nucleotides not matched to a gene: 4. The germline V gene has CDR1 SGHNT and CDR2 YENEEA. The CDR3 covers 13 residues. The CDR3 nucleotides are TGTGCCAGCAGCGCAAGCGGGGGTGAGACCCAGTACTTC. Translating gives CASSASGGETQYF. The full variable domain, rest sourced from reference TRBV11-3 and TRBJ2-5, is EAGVVQSPRYKIIEKKQPVAFWCNPISGHNTLYWYLQNLGQGPELLIRYENEEAVDDSQLPKDRFSAERLKGVDSTLKIQPAELGDSAVYLCASSASGGETQYFGPGTRLLVL.

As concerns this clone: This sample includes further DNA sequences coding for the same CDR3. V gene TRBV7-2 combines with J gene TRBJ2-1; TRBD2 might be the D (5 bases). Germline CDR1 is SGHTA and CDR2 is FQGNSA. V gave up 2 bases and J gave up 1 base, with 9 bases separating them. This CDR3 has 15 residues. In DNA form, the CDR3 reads TGTGCCAGCAGCTTATCTACGGGGTCCTACAATGAGCAGTTCTTC. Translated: CASSLSTGSYNEQFF.

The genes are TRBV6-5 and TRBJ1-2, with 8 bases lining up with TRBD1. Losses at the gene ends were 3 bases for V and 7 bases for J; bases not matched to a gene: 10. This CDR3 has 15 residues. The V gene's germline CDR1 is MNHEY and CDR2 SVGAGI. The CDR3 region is CASSYRGQGGGGYTF. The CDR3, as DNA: TGTGCCAGCAGTTATAGAGGACAGGGTGGTGGTGGCTACACCTTC.

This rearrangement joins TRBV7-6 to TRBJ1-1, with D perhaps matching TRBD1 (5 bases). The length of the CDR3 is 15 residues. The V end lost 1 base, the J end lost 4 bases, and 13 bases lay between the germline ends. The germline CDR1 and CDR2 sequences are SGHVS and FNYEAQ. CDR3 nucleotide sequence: TGTGCCAGCAGCTTAGAGGTTTTGGGGGGCACTGAAGCTTTCTTT. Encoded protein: CASSLEVLGGTEAFF.